The source of this T cell receptor (beta chain) is a study of T-cell memory formation after mild COVID-19 (dated by TCRdb to about 2021). Some background on the complete study: Most TCR sequence clusters were specific to one of the two donors. In a couple of donors, T-cell clones that expanded and contracted after mild COVID-19 were followed by sequencing TCRalpha and TCRbeta repertoires longitudinally. Two young, previously healthy adult volunteers, one female and one male, were included in the cohort.

About this clonotype itself: Its target antigen remains unknown. One base away there is no much larger clone; base qualities are not given.

What the authors observed across the whole study: The second-wave clones that peaked on day 37 were not confirmed to be SARS-CoV-2 specific. Balanced CD4/CD8 phenotypes were observed for clones contracting from day 15 to 85, whereas a bias towards CD4+ was observed for a second wave of clones expanding from day 15 to 37. Contracting CD4+ clones appeared mostly in the CM and EM memory subsets, whereas CD8+ clones were enriched in EMRA. Some responding clones were detected in pre-infection memory, suggesting pre-existing cross-reactive memory T cells joined the SARS-CoV-2 response. The study covered only a couple of mild cases, and larger cohorts including severe cases with pre-infection samples were considered necessary.

CDR1 and CDR2 (MRHNA, SNTAGT) derive from the germline V gene. The germline ends are 12 bases apart after V is trimmed by 6 bases and J by 6 bases. The CDR3 runs 14 residues from the cysteine to the phenylalanine. The entry retains the CDR3 DNA only, 42 bases that are in frame from base 1. For sequencing, an Illumina NovaSeq 6000 was employed. TCRalpha and TCRbeta cDNA libraries were built by 5'RACE with constant-segment primers, adding sample barcodes and unique molecular identifiers. Trizol reagent was used to extract RNA from every sample. Amplification of the libraries took two PCR steps, and the second step added a second sample barcode plus Illumina TruSeq adapters. Sequencing of libraries was performed on an Illumina NovaSeq with 2 x 150 bp paired-end reads. In the source study's methods: The reads were demultiplexed and collapsed into UMI-guided consensus sequences using migec v1.2.7. With mixcr v2.1.11, UMI consensuses were aligned to TRA and TRB V and J templates and assembled into clonotypes. Expanded or contracted clonotypes were those called significant by both edgeR and NoisET, with noise models trained on biological replicates. edgeR calls used a false discovery rate-adjusted p below 0.01 and a log2 fold-change threshold of 1. PCA with hierarchical clustering of max-normalized trajectories of the 1000 most abundant clonotypes was used as exploratory dynamics analysis. Separately sequenced CD4+ and CD8+ repertoires were used to assign the CD4 or CD8 phenotype of responding clones. TCRdb cleaned the public reads at Q25 with fastp, built clones with MiXCR and kept in-frame beta chains. Every CDR3 protein is listed once, alongside the most common genes and DNA of its rows. The V and J calls, along with clone size, are taken from TCRdb and not from the paper's own processing. In this sample the table shows roughly 100,000 distinct CDR3 sequences, over 15% of which occur a single time. 28% of the sample belongs to the ten largest clones.

Ficoll-Paque density gradient centrifugation was the method used to isolate PBMCs. This receptor chain uses TRBV6-4 and TRBJ1-6; 5 matching bases give a weak D call of TRBD1. This receptor was identified in an adult woman who had mild COVID-19 (a few samples of this study predate the infection). The sample titles of this study are shuffled in the database, so cell type and time point are left out; the donor was told from shared clones. Sequenced material: PBMCs or a T cell subset sorted from them (not recorded which). Here the CDR3 is given as CASSQGASNSPLHF. Read as DNA, the sequence is TGTGCCAGCAGCCAGGGTGCGTCTAATTCACCCCTCCACTTT.